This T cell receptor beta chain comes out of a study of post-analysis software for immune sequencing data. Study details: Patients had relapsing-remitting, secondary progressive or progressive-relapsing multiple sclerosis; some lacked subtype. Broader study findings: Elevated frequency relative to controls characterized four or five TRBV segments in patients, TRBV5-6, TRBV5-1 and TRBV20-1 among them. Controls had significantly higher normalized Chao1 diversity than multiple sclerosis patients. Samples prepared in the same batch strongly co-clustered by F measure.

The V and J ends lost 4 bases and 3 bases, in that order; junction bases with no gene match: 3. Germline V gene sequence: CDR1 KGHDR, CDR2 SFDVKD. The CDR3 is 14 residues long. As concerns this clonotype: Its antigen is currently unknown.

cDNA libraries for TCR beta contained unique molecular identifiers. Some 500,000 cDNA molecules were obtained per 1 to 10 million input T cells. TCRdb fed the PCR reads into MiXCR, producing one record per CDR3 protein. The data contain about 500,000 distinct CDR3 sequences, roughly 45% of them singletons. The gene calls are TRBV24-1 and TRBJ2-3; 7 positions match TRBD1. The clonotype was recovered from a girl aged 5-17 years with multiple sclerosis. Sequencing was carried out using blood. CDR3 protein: CATSETGQTDTQYF. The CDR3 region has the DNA TGTGCCACCAGTGAAACGGGACAGACAGATACGCAGTATTTT.